This entry is about one T cell receptor beta chain. After removal of 3 bases from V and 4 bases from J, the junction contained 9 bases not matched to a gene. Germline V gives CDR1 LNHDA, CDR2 SQIVND (reference sequence). The CDR3 covers 16 residues. The sample is drawn from a study of T cell changes during pregnancy in multiple sclerosis. Clones were sequenced by immunoSEQ multiplex PCR, and TCRdb holds only the in-frame ones, with some missing. The repertoire has about 39,000 clones, about 92% of them found once; the top ten carry approximately 0.38%. This chain links TRBV19 with TRBJ2-7; TRBD2 matches 10 bases. This receptor was obtained from a female donor with multiple sclerosis, enrolled in a pregnancy study. Source: CD4+ T cells from peripheral blood mononuclear cells, taken in the first trimester of pregnancy. CDR3 sequence (DNA): TGTGCCAGTAGTATGGCTAGCGGGGGCCCAGCTTACGAGCAGTACTTC. Amino acids: CASSMASGGPAYEQYF.